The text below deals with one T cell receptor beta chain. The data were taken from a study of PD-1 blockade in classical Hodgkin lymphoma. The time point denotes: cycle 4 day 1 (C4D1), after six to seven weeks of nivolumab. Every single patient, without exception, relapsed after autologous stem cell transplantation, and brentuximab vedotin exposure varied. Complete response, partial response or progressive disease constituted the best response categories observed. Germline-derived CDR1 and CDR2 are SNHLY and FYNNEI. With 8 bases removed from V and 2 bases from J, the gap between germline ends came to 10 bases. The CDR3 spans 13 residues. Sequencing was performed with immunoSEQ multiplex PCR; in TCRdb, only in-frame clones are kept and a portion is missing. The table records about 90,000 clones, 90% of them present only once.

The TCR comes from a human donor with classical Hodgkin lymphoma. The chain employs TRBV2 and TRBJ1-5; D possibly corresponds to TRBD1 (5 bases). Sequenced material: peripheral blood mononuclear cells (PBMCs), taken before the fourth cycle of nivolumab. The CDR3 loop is CASGTEGNQPQHF. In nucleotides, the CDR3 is TGTGCCAGCGGGACCGAAGGCAATCAGCCCCAGCATTTT.